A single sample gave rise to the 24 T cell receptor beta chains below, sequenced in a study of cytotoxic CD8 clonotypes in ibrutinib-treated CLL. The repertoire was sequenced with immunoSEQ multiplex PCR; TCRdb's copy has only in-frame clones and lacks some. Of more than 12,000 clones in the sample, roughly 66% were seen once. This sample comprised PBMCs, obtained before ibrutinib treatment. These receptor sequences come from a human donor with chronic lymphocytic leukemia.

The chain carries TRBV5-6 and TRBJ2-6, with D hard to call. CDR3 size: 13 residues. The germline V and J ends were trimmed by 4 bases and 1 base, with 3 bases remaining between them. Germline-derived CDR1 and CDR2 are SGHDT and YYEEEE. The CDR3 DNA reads TGTGCCAGCAGCCCGTCTGGGGCCAACGTCCTGACTTTC. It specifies CASSPSGANVLTF.

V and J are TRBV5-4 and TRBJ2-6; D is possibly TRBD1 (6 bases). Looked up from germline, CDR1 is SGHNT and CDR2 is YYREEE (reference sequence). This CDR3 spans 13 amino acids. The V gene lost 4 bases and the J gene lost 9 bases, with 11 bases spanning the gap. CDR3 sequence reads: CASSEQGGNVLTF. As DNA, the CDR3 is TGTGCCAGCAGCGAACAGGGTGGCAACGTCCTGACTTTC.

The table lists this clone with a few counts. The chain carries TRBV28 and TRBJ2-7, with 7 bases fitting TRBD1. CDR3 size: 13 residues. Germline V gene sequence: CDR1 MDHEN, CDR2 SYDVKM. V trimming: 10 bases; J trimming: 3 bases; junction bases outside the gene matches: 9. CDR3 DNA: TGTGCCATCGCCGACAGGGCCCACTACGAGCAGTACTTC. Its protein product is CAIADRAHYEQYF.

CDR3 sequence: CASSWLAEAKNIQYF. The DNA for the CDR3 is TGTGCCAGCAGTTGGTTAGCGGAAGCCAAAAACATTCAGTACTTC. The J gene is TRBJ2-4, the V gene TRBV27, with D possibly being TRBD2 (6 bases). CDR1 MNHEY and CDR2 SMNVEV come from the germline V gene (reference sequence). The CDR3 is 15 residues long. Trimming pared 4 bases from V and 0 bases from J, leaving 10 bases between.

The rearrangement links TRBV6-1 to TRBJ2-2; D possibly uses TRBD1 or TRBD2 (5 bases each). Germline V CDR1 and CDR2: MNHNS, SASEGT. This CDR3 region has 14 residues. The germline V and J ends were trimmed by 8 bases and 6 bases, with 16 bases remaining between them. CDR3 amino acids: CASLRTWRAGELFF. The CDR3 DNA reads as TGTGCCAGCCTCCGGACATGGCGGGCCGGGGAGCTGTTTTTT.

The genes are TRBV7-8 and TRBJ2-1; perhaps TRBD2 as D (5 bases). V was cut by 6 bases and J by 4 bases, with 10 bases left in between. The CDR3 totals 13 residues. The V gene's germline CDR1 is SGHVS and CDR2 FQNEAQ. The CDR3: CASRTGVYNEQFF. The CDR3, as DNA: TGTGCCAGCAGGACCGGGGTGTACAATGAGCAGTTCTTC.

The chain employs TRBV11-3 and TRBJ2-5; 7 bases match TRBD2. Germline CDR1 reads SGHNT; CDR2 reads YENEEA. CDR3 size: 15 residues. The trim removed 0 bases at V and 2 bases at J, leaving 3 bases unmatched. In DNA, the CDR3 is TGTGCCAGCAGCTTAGATGGCGGGGGACAAGAGACCCAGTACTTC. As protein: CASSLDGGGQETQYF.

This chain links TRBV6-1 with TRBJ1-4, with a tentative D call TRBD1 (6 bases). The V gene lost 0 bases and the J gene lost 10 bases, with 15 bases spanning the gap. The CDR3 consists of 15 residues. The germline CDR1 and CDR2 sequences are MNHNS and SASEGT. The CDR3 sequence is CASSEAYQGFGKLFF. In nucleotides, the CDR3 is TGTGCCAGCAGTGAAGCGTACCAGGGGTTTGGAAAACTGTTTTTT.

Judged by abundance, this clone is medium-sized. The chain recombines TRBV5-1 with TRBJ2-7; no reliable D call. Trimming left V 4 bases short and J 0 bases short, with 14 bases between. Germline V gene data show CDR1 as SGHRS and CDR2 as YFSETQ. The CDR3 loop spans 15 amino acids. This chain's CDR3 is CASSPSPGPSYEQYV. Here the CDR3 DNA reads TGCGCCAGCAGCCCTAGTCCCGGGCCCTCCTACGAGCAGTACGTC.

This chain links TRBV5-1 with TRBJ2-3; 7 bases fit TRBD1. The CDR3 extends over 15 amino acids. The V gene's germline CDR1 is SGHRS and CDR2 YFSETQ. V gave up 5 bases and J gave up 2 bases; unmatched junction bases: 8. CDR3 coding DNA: TGCGCCAGCAGGACAGGGTTGGGAAACACAGATACGCAGTATTTT. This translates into CASRTGLGNTDTQYF.

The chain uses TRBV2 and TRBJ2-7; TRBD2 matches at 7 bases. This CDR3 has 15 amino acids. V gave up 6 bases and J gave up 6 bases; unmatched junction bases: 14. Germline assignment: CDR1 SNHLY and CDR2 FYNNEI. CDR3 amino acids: CASSPLARDYSEQYF. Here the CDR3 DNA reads TGTGCCAGCAGCCCCCTCGCCAGGGACTATTCCGAGCAGTACTTC.

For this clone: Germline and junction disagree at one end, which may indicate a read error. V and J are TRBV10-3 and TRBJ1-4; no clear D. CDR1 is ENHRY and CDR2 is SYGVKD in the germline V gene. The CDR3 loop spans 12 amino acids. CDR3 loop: CASSGSGEKLFF. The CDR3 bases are TGTGCCAGCAGTGGGTCGGGTGAAAAACTGTTTTTT.

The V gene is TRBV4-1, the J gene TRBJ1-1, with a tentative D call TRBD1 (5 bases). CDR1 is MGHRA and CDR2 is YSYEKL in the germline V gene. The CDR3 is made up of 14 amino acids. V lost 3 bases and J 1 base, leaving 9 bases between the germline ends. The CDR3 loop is CASSQFDRNTEAFF. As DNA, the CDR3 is TGCGCCAGCAGCCAGTTTGACAGGAACACTGAAGCTTTCTTT.

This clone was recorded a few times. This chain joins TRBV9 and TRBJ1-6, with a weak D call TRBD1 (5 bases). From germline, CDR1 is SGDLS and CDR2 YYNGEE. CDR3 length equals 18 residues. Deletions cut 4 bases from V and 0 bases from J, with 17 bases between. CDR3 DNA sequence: TGTGCCAGCAGCCCCGGTTTCCAGGGTACCTCCTATAATTCACCCCTCCACTTT. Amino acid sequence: CASSPGFQGTSYNSPLHF.

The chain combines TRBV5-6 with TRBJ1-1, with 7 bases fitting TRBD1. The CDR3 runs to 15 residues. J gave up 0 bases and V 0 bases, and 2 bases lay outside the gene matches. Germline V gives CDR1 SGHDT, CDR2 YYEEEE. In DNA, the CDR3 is TGTGCCAGCAGCTTGGGGACAGGATTGAACACTGAAGCTTTCTTT. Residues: CASSLGTGLNTEAFF.

In DNA, the CDR3 is TGTGCCAGTAGTATAGGACCGAACACTTGGGCTTTCTTT. This encodes CASSIGPNTWAFF. This chain links TRBV19 with TRBJ1-1; D uncertain. The germline V and J ends were trimmed by 1 base and 11 bases, with 14 bases remaining between them. The CDR3 is made up of 13 amino acids. Germline V gene sequence: CDR1 LNHDA, CDR2 SQIVND (reference sequence).

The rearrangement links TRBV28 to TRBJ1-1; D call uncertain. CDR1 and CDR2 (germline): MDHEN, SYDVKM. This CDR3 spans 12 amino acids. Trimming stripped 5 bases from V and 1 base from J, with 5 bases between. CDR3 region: CASSTTNTEAFF. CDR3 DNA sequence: TGTGCCAGCAGTACAACGAACACTGAAGCTTTCTTT.

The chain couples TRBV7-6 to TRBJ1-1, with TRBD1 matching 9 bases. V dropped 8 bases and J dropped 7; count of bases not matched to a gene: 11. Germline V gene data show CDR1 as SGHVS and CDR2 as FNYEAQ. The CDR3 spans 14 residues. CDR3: CASVEGQGRREAFF. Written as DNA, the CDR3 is TGTGCCAGCGTGGAGGGACAGGGCCGACGTGAAGCTTTCTTT.

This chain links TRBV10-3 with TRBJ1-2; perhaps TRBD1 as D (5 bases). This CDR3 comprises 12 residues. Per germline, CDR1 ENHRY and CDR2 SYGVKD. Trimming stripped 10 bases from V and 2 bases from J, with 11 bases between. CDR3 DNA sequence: TGTGCCACAAGCCGGGACAACTATGGCTACACCTTC. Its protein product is CATSRDNYGYTF.

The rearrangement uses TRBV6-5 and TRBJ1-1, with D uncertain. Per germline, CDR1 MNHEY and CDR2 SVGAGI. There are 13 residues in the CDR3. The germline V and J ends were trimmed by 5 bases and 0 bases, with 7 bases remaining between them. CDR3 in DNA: TGTGCCAGCAGTGAATTGCTGAACACTGAAGCTTTCTTT. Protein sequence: CASSELLNTEAFF.

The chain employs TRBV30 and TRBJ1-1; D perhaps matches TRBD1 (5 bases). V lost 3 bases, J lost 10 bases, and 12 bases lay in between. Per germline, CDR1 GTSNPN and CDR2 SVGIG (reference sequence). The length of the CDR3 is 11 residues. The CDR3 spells CAWSRQGIAFF. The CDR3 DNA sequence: TGTGCCTGGAGCAGGCAGGGAATAGCTTTCTTT.

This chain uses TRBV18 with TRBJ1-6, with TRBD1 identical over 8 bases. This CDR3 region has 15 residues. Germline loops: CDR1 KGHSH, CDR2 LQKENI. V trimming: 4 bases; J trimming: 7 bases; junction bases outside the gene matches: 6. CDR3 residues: CASSRKTGENSPLHF. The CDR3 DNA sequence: TGTGCCAGCTCACGAAAGACAGGGGAAAATTCACCCCTCCACTTT.

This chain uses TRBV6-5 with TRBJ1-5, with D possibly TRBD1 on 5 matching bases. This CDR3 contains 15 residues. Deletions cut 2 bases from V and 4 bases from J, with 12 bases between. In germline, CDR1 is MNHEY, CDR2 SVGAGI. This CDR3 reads CASSYGGAGNQPQHF. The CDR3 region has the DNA TGTGCCAGCAGTTACGGAGGGGCAGGTAATCAGCCCCAGCATTTT.

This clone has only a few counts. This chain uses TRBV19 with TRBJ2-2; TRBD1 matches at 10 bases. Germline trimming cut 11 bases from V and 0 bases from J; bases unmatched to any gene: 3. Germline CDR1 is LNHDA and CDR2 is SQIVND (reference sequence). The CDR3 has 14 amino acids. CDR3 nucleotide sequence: TGTGCCGCCGGGACAGGGGCGAACACCGGGGAGCTGTTTTTT. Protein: CAAGTGANTGELFF.